This T cell receptor (beta chain) is drawn from a study of cytomegalovirus exposure and HLA in healthy donors. PCR was performed using 60 Vbeta and 13 Jbeta primers. TCRdb keeps only in-frame clones here, not all; method: immunoSEQ multiplex PCR. The sample data list 140,000 to 150,000 clones. This CDR3 contains 13 residues. The V end lost 4 bases, the J end lost 7 bases, and 13 bases lay between the germline ends. Germline V gene data show CDR1 as MGHRA and CDR2 as YSYEKL. The chain combines TRBV4-1 with TRBJ2-5; TRBD1 is a possible D gene (6 bases). The receptor was isolated from a male donor in good health and CMV-seronegative. Material: PBMCs. CDR3 bases: TGCGCCAGCAGCCCCGAGGGGGACGGGACCCAGTACTTC. Amino acids: CASSPEGDGTQYF.